This T cell receptor (beta chain) was recovered during a study of OX40 agonist ivuxolimab in advanced cancers. At the level of the study: Patients in the trial were receiving intravenous ivuxolimab every 2 weeks, at doses of 0.01 to 10 mg/kg.

TCRdb keeps only in-frame clones here, not all; method: immunoSEQ multiplex PCR. The table includes 70,000 to 95,000 clones, 70% to 90% detected once. The study sampled blood at baseline, cycle 4 day 1, and cycle 7 day 1. A remark on this clone: Its matching antigen is unknown.

Broader study findings: Among the lowest peripheral clonal expansion occurred in 0.1-3.0 mg/kg partial responders. Clonal expansion was seen in CD4+ and CD8+ blood T cells by week 6 at 0.1 to 3.0 mg/kg.

The input for sequencing was CD4+ or CD8+ T cells sorted from blood, taken in a trial of the OX40 agonist ivuxolimab. The sequence was obtained from an adult with an advanced solid tumor such as melanoma, head and neck, liver or kidney cancer.

The CDR3 region has the DNA TGTGCCAGTAGTATAGAGGGGCAGGGGAGAGCTTTCTTT. Its translation is CASSIEGQGRAFF. This chain connects TRBV19 to TRBJ1-1, with a possible D match to TRBD1 (6 bases). Trimming took 0 bases from V and 10 from J, leaving 12 bases between them. This CDR3 has 13 residues. Germline CDR1 LNHDA, CDR2 SQIVND (reference sequence).